Detailed here is one T cell receptor (beta chain). Its antigen is not identified. The PCR ran on 60 Vbeta and 13 Jbeta primers. Some clones are missing from TCRdb's copy, which holds only in-frame ones; the method was immunoSEQ multiplex PCR. The profile shows approximately 210,000 clones, over 75% of them singletons. These data come from a study of cytomegalovirus exposure and HLA in healthy donors. General observations from the study: Rarity held for most TCR sequences, but there were some public TCRs that occurred in many donors.

CDR3 length: 17 amino acids. The trim removed 3 bases at V and 1 base at J, leaving 11 bases unmatched. Germline assignment: CDR1 KGHSH and CDR2 LQKENI. The donors (healthy individuals) were bone marrow donors. Sequenced material: PBMCs. This clonotype was sampled from a man between 18 and 35 years old in good health and CMV-seronegative. The V gene is TRBV18, the J gene TRBJ2-7; 8 bases align to TRBD2. CDR3 loop: CASSPFPSGPRSYEQYF. CDR3 sequence (DNA): TGTGCCAGCTCACCCTTCCCTAGCGGGCCCAGGTCCTACGAGCAGTACTTC. Full variable domain (missing parts from reference TRBV18 and TRBJ2-7): NAGVMQNPRHLVRRRGQEARLRCSPMKGHSHVYWYRQLPEEGLKFMVYLQKENIIDESGMPKERFSAEFPKEGPSILRIQQVVRGDSAAYFCASSPFPSGPRSYEQYFGPGTRLTVT.